The source of this T cell receptor beta chain is a study of T cell responses to AZD1222 COVID-19 vaccine. Findings and limits, study-wide: Regions left unmutated in variants are reportedly the target of nearly half of spike-specific TCRs. In a largely white British group with more females than males, clonal diversity was possibly underestimated. Baseline antibody screening turned up just a handful of seropositive AZD1222 recipients.

About this clone itself: The target antigen is unknown. At the DNA level, this CDR3 is encoded by other sequences in the same sample as well.

The protocol was immunoSEQ multiplex PCR, while the TCRdb copy is restricted to in-frame clones and leaves out a portion. The repertoire has some 170,000 clones, just over 90% of them found once; the top ten carry 2.6%. Sequenced here: peripheral blood, sampled on day 0 of AZD1222 vaccination. The sequence came from an adult in good health.

The CDR3 here is CASSVTGNTEAFF. CDR3 bases: TGTGCCAGCAGTGTTACAGGGAACACTGAAGCTTTCTTT. The chain uses TRBV9 and TRBJ1-1, with D perhaps matching TRBD1 (5 bases). Trimming removed 5 bases from V and 1 base from J, with 9 bases in between. The germline V gene encodes CDR1 SGDLS and CDR2 YYNGEE. CDR3 size: 13 residues. The entire variable domain, with the rest obtained from reference TRBV9 and TRBJ1-1, is as follows: DSGVTQTPKHLITATGQRVTLRCSPRSGDLSVYWYQQSLDQGLQFLIQYYNGEERAKGNILERFSAQQFPDLHSELNLSSLELGDSALYFCASSVTGNTEAFFGQGTRLTVV.